The rows below give T cell receptor beta chains drawn from one sample of a study of CD39 and CD103 CD8 tumor-infiltrating T cells. The table came from immunoSEQ multiplex PCR; TCRdb's copy has only in-frame clones and leaves some out. This sample has 15,000 or so clones, with about 93% found just once. Sequencing input: CD8+ T cells sorted from blood. Source of these receptors: a human donor with head and neck squamous cell carcinoma. CDR3s include the opening cysteine and the closing phenylalanine or tryptophan. Fields, in order: V gene, D gene, J gene, CDR3 length, clone size, CDR3 protein, CDR3 DNA. D genes are given only for firm matches. Clone size is stated in some rows and not others, as once, few, many or a class when expanded.

V: TRBV14; D: -; J: TRBJ2-7; length: 13; size: -; CDR3: CASSPSRTYEQYF; DNA: TGTGCCAGCAGCCCGAGCAGAACCTACGAGCAGTACTTC
V: TRBV10-2; D: -; J: TRBJ2-7; length: 13; size: -; CDR3: CASSTGLTYEQYF; DNA: TGCGCCAGCTCAACCGGACTTACCTACGAGCAGTACTTC
V: TRBV29-1; D: -; J: TRBJ2-7; length: 14; size: -; CDR3: CSVMDAGVSYEQYF; DNA: TGCAGCGTTATGGATGCTGGGGTCTCCTACGAGCAGTACTTC
V: TRBV7-3; D: -; J: TRBJ1-6; length: 14; size: -; CDR3: CASSLSGLGSPLHF; DNA: TGTGCCAGCAGCTTATCCGGGCTCGGTTCACCCCTCCACTTT
V: TRBV7-6; D: TRBD1; J: TRBJ2-3; length: 22; size: -; CDR3: CASSLEVPGQNPDDTSTDTQYF; DNA: TGTGCCAGCAGCTTAGAAGTTCCGGGACAGAACCCCGATGATACTAGCACAGATACGCAGTATTTT
V: TRBV27; D: -; J: TRBJ2-7; length: 15; size: -; CDR3: CASSLSSYVPYEQYF; DNA: TGTGCCAGCAGTCTTAGTTCGTATGTTCCCTACGAGCAGTACTTC
V: TRBV4-1; D: -; J: TRBJ1-2; length: 16; size: -; CDR3: CASSQDPLSPAGGYTF; DNA: TGCGCCAGCAGCCAAGACCCCCTCTCACCTGCGGGGGGCTACACCTTC
V: TRBV5-6; D: -; J: TRBJ2-7; length: 16; size: -; CDR3: CASSPGGGTDTYEQYF; DNA: TGTGCCAGCAGCCCGGGTGGCGGGACAGACACCTACGAGCAGTACTTC
V: TRBV2; D: TRBD1; J: TRBJ1-1; length: 17; size: -; CDR3: CASSDGPGTGKNTEAFF; DNA: TGTGCCAGCAGTGACGGTCCCGGGACAGGGAAGAACACTGAAGCTTTCTTT
V: TRBV29-1; D: TRBD1; J: TRBJ1-2; length: 13; size: -; CDR3: CSVAGGAGYGYTF; DNA: TGCAGCGTGGCAGGGGGCGCAGGGTATGGCTACACCTTC
V: TRBV6-1; D: -; J: TRBJ1-4; length: 16; size: -; CDR3: CASSEGPKGSNEKLFF; DNA: TGTGCCAGCAGTGAAGGTCCGAAGGGTTCTAATGAAAAACTGTTTTTT
V: TRBV6-5; D: -; J: TRBJ1-1; length: 12; size: -; CDR3: CASGKGYTEAFF; DNA: TGTGCCAGCGGGAAGGGGTACACTGAAGCTTTCTTT
V: TRBV6-1; D: -; J: TRBJ2-7; length: 15; size: -; CDR3: CASNPTLGHSYEQYF; DNA: TGTGCCAGCAATCCGACATTGGGTCACTCCTACGAGCAGTACTTC
V: TRBV7-6; D: TRBD1; J: TRBJ2-7; length: 15; size: once; CDR3: CASSSDRGYLGEQYF; DNA: TGTGCCAGCAGCTCGGACAGGGGTTATCTGGGCGAGCAGTACTTC
V: TRBV7-9; D: -; J: TRBJ2-5; length: 13; size: -; CDR3: CASSFQLRETQYF; DNA: TGTGCCAGCAGCTTCCAATTGAGAGAGACCCAGTACTTC
V: TRBV6-4; D: -; J: TRBJ1-2; length: 17; size: -; CDR3: CASSDSRNPGTVYGYTF; DNA: TGTGCCAGCAGTGACTCTCGAAACCCGGGGACGGTCTATGGCTACACCTTC
V: TRBV15; D: TRBD1; J: TRBJ2-5; length: 16; size: -; CDR3: CATSPDRGTFQETQYF; DNA: TGTGCCACCAGCCCAGACAGGGGGACATTCCAAGAGACCCAGTACTTC
V: TRBV2; D: -; J: TRBJ1-5; length: 14; size: -; CDR3: CASSEWGSNQPQHF; DNA: TGTGCCAGCAGTGAATGGGGTAGCAATCAGCCCCAGCATTTT
V: TRBV19; D: -; J: TRBJ2-3; length: 15; size: -; CDR3: CASSIMRLGADTQYF; DNA: TGTGCCAGTAGTATAATGAGGTTGGGAGCAGATACGCAGTATTTT
V: TRBV4-2; D: -; J: TRBJ2-7; length: 15; size: -; CDR3: CASSHSAGGRYEQYF; DNA: TGTGCCAGCAGCCATTCGGCAGGTGGACGCTACGAGCAGTACTTC
V: TRBV4-1; D: TRBD1; J: TRBJ1-6; length: 14; size: -; CDR3: CASRPGQGNSPLHF; DNA: TGCGCCAGCAGACCCGGACAGGGTAATTCACCCCTCCACTTT
V: TRBV7-6; D: TRBD2; J: TRBJ2-1; length: 15; size: -; CDR3: CASSPTSGQYNEQFF; DNA: TGTGCCAGCAGCCCGACTAGCGGACAATACAATGAGCAGTTCTTC
V: TRBV9; D: -; J: TRBJ2-6; length: 14; size: once; CDR3: CASSAWDGSPPLTF; DNA: TGTGCCAGCAGCGCGTGGGACGGTTCCCCTCCCCTGACTTTC
V: TRBV19; D: -; J: TRBJ1-5; length: 15; size: -; CDR3: CASSVMTGGNQPQHF; DNA: TGTGCCAGTAGTGTCATGACAGGCGGCAATCAGCCCCAGCATTTT
V: TRBV20-1; D: -; J: TRBJ2-1; length: 10; size: -; CDR3: CSAIGPRQFF; DNA: TGCAGTGCTATCGGGCCTAGACAGTTCTTC
V: TRBV19; D: -; J: TRBJ1-4; length: 14; size: once; CDR3: CASSTVTGEEKLFF; DNA: TGTGCCAGTAGTACCGTCACAGGCGAAGAAAAACTGTTTTTT
V: TRBV5-1; D: -; J: TRBJ1-2; length: 17; size: -; CDR3: CASNPAKGGELDYGYTF; DNA: TGCGCCAGCAACCCAGCTAAGGGTGGGGAACTCGACTATGGCTACACCTTC
V: TRBV27; D: -; J: TRBJ1-1; length: 15; size: -; CDR3: CASSEFLQGSTEAFF; DNA: TGTGCCAGCAGCGAATTTTTACAGGGTTCCACTGAAGCTTTCTTT
V: TRBV7-9; D: -; J: TRBJ2-1; length: 14; size: -; CDR3: CASSLVAPRTEQFF; DNA: TGTGCCAGCAGCTTAGTTGCACCCCGGACTGAGCAGTTCTTC
V: TRBV5-1; D: -; J: TRBJ2-2; length: 15; size: -; CDR3: CASSLSAGQSSELFF; DNA: TGCGCCAGCAGCTTGTCGGCAGGGCAGTCCTCCGAGCTGTTTTTT
V: TRBV27; D: -; J: TRBJ2-2; length: 11; size: -; CDR3: CASSFAGELFF; DNA: TGTGCCAGCAGTTTTGCCGGGGAGCTGTTTTTT
V: TRBV10-1; D: -; J: TRBJ2-7; length: 12; size: once; CDR3: CASSESGYEQYF; DNA: TGCGCCAGCAGTGAGTCTGGATACGAGCAGTACTTC
V: TRBV7-9; D: -; J: TRBJ2-3; length: 15; size: -; CDR3: CAVKVGTTDTDTQYF; DNA: TGTGCCGTCAAGGTCGGGACAACCGACACAGATACGCAGTATTTT
V: TRBV2; D: -; J: TRBJ1-1; length: 14; size: -; CDR3: CASSEYGGDTEAFF; DNA: TGTGCCAGCAGTGAATATGGGGGAGACACTGAAGCTTTCTTT
V: TRBV6-1; D: -; J: TRBJ2-5; length: 13; size: -; CDR3: CASREFYQETQYF; DNA: TGTGCCAGCAGGGAGTTTTACCAAGAGACCCAGTACTTC
V: TRBV4-2; D: -; J: TRBJ2-5; length: 15; size: -; CDR3: CASSQESQGQETQYF; DNA: TGTGCCAGCAGCCAAGAAAGCCAGGGTCAGGAGACCCAGTACTTC
V: TRBV5-1; D: -; J: TRBJ2-1; length: 17; size: -; CDR3: CASSVGEYGGGFDEQFF; DNA: TGCGCCAGCAGCGTGGGGGAGTACGGGGGTGGATTCGATGAGCAGTTCTTC
V: TRBV29-1; D: -; J: TRBJ2-7; length: 16; size: -; CDR3: CSVEGGIGTVLGEQYF; DNA: TGCAGCGTTGAAGGGGGAATTGGGACGGTCTTAGGGGAGCAGTACTTC
V: TRBV30; D: -; J: TRBJ2-1; length: 13; size: -; CDR3: CAGALTGPDEQFF; DNA: TGTGCCGGAGCCTTGACAGGCCCCGATGAGCAGTTCTTC
V: TRBV2; D: -; J: TRBJ2-7; length: 15; size: -; CDR3: CASRATGTPSYEQYF; DNA: TGTGCCAGCAGAGCGACCGGGACGCCGTCCTACGAGCAGTACTTC
V: TRBV27; D: -; J: TRBJ2-2; length: 16; size: -; CDR3: CASILTGGPNTGELFF; DNA: TGTGCCAGCATCCTAACCGGGGGGCCAAACACCGGGGAGCTGTTTTTT
V: TRBV6-1; D: TRBD1; J: TRBJ1-2; length: 14; size: once; CDR3: CASSEAQGADGYTF; DNA: TGTGCCAGCAGTGAAGCACAGGGGGCTGATGGCTACACCTTC
V: TRBV27; D: TRBD1; J: TRBJ2-5; length: 15; size: -; CDR3: CASSLWTGGQETQYF; DNA: TGTGCCAGCAGTTTATGGACAGGGGGCCAAGAGACCCAGTACTTC
V: TRBV5-1; D: TRBD1; J: TRBJ1-1; length: 14; size: -; CDR3: CASSRDRMNTEAFF; DNA: TGCGCCAGCAGCCGGGACAGAATGAACACTGAAGCTTTCTTT
V: TRBV15; D: -; J: TRBJ1-1; length: 16; size: -; CDR3: CATSREFGQVGTEAFF; DNA: TGTGCCACCAGCAGAGAATTTGGGCAGGTGGGGACTGAAGCTTTCTTT
V: TRBV11-2; D: -; J: TRBJ1-2; length: 14; size: -; CDR3: CASSLGQENYGYTF; DNA: TGTGCCAGCAGCTTAGGACAGGAGAACTATGGCTACACCTTC
V: TRBV5-4; D: -; J: TRBJ1-2; length: 14; size: -; CDR3: CASSPIQGSYGYTF; DNA: TGTGCCAGCAGCCCTATACAGGGCAGCTATGGCTACACCTTC
V: TRBV27; D: -; J: TRBJ2-3; length: 15; size: -; CDR3: CASRYTLDTTDTQYF; DNA: TGTGCCAGCAGATATACCTTGGACACCACAGATACGCAGTATTTT